Listed below are T cell receptor beta chains from one sample, sequenced in a study of CD8 T cell repertoires and HIV-1 epitope variants. TCRdb's copy holds only in-frame clones and misses some; the assay was immunoSEQ multiplex PCR. The sample yields about 5,400 clones, roughly 65% seen once. These receptors' antigens are unknown. Sequencing used cultured CD8+ T cells derived from PBMCs. These receptors originate from a male donor with HIV. CDR3s include the opening cysteine and the closing phenylalanine or tryptophan. The D gene is left open where the match is weak. The size field is filled for only some rows; it gives once, few, many or a size class.

cdr3_aa	cdr3_nt	j_call	d_call	clone_size	v_call
CASSLGTLSSYEQYF	TGTGCCAGCAGCTTAGGGACATTGAGCTCCTACGAGCAGTACTTC	TRBJ2-7	.	.	TRBV11-3
CASSLASSGRDNEQFF	TGTGCCAGCAGCTTAGCTTCCAGCGGGAGGGACAATGAGCAGTTCTTC	TRBJ2-1	TRBD2	once	TRBV7-8
CASRSGTAYEQYF	TGTGCCAGCCGATCCGGGACAGCCTACGAGCAGTACTTC	TRBJ2-7	TRBD1	.	TRBV6-5
CASSPGDRGRSGNTIYF	TGTGCCAGCAGCCCGGGGGACAGGGGCCGCTCTGGAAACACCATATATTTT	TRBJ1-3	TRBD1	.	TRBV7-9
CASSLDGRNDNEQFF	TGCGCCAGCAGCTTAGACGGGAGGAATGACAATGAGCAGTTCTTC	TRBJ2-1	TRBD2	.	TRBV5-1
CASSNRDRSYNEQFF	TGTGCCAGCAGCAACCGGGACAGATCCTACAATGAGCAGTTCTTC	TRBJ2-1	TRBD1	once	TRBV7-9
CASSGSLAGYNEQFF	TGTGCCAGCAGTGGGTCGCTAGCGGGATACAATGAGCAGTTCTTC	TRBJ2-1	TRBD2	.	TRBV2
CASSLSLGAGTEAFF	TGCGCCAGCAGCTTGTCGTTGGGGGCGGGAACTGAAGCTTTCTTT	TRBJ1-1	.	.	TRBV5-1
CASSPLGGGEQFF	TGTGCCAGCAGCCCCCTCGGGGGGGGTGAGCAGTTCTTC	TRBJ2-1	TRBD2	few	TRBV7-6
CASSPGTSDYGYTF	TGTGCCAGCAGCCCTGGGACTTCTGACTATGGCTACACCTTC	TRBJ1-2	.	.	TRBV11-1
CATSPSDGLIGYTF	TGTGCCACCAGCCCATCCGACGGGCTAATTGGCTACACCTTC	TRBJ1-2	.	.	TRBV15
CASSYSGQDLSPLHF	TGTGCCAGCAGTTACTCGGGCCAGGACCTTTCACCCCTCCACTTT	TRBJ1-6	.	few	TRBV6-5
CASQGLDEKLFF	TGTGCCAGCCAGGGGCTTGATGAAAAACTGTTTTTT	TRBJ1-4	.	few	TRBV6-1
CASSQDLRGVGTGELFF	TGCGCCAGCAGCCAAGATCTACGGGGGGTCGGCACCGGGGAGCTGTTTTTT	TRBJ2-2	TRBD2	.	TRBV4-3
CASSLAGGTDTQYF	TGTGCCAGCAGCTTAGCGGGAGGGACAGATACGCAGTATTTT	TRBJ2-3	TRBD2	.	TRBV7-6
CASSLGQGLDEQFF	TGTGCCAGCAGTTTGGGACAGGGGTTGGATGAGCAGTTCTTC	TRBJ2-1	TRBD1	few	TRBV28
CASKLPGQGTYEQYF	TGTGCCAGCAAACTTCCGGGACAGGGGACCTACGAGCAGTACTTC	TRBJ2-7	TRBD1	.	TRBV5-6
CASSTRTGGTEAFF	TGTGCCAGCAGTACAAGGACAGGGGGCACTGAAGCTTTCTTT	TRBJ1-1	TRBD1	.	TRBV27
CSVMGGTGENEQFF	TGCAGCGTCATGGGAGGGACAGGGGAGAATGAGCAGTTCTTC	TRBJ2-1	TRBD1	few	TRBV29-1
CASSPDSSTDTQYF	TGCGCCAGCAGCCCGGACTCGAGCACAGATACGCAGTATTTT	TRBJ2-3	.	once	TRBV5-1
CASSDGNYNEQFF	TGTGCCAGCAGCGATGGAAACTACAATGAGCAGTTCTTC	TRBJ2-1	.	.	TRBV7-2
CASSQETGGGLQETQYF	TGCGCCAGCAGCCAAGAGACGGGCGGGGGGCTCCAAGAGACCCAGTACTTC	TRBJ2-5	TRBD2	.	TRBV4-3
CASSISGRDMLNEQFF	TGTGCCAGCAGCATCAGCGGGAGGGACATGTTGAATGAGCAGTTCTTC	TRBJ2-1	TRBD2	medium-sized	TRBV13
CASSVSAQGTSGANVLTF	TGTGCCAGCAGCGTATCCGCTCAGGGAACCTCTGGGGCCAACGTCCTGACTTTC	TRBJ2-6	.	.	TRBV9
CASGESYNEQFF	TGTGCCAGCGGAGAGTCCTACAATGAGCAGTTCTTC	TRBJ2-1	.	.	TRBV6-5
CASSFVAGEQFF	TGTGCCAGTAGTTTCGTAGCGGGAGAGCAGTTCTTC	TRBJ2-1	TRBD2	.	TRBV19